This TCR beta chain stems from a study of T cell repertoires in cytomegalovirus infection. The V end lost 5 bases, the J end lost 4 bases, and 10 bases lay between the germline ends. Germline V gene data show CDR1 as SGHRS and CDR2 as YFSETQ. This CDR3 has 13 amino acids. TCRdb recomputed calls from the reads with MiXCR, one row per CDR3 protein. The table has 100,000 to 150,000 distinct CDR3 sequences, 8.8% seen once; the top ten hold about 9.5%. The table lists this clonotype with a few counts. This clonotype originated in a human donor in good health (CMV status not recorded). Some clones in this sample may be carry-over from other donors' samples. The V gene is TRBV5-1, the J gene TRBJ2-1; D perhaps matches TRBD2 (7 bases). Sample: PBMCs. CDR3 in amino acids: CASRQGGYNEQFF. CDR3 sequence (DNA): TGCGCCAGCAGACAGGGAGGGTACAATGAGCAGTTCTTC.